This TCR beta chain came from a study of blood T cell repertoires in COVID-19. Study at large: Specimens from acute and convalescent COVID-19 originated in the United States, Italy and Spain. The analysed material was cDNA or gDNA that came from T cells, B-cell-depleted T cells, or PBMCs.

As handled by the study authors: Estimates of nucleated cell counts were drawn from the amplification of reference gene primers. Repertoires were generated with immunoSEQ multiplex PCR, while TCRdb's copy carries only in-frame clones and drops some. V and J calls plus clone size are reproduced from that table; the DNA served to infer D and trimming. The sample shows tens of thousands of clones, more than 70% of them seen only once. Germline V gene lookup returns CDR1 SGHDN and CDR2 FVKESK. The CDR3 is made up of 13 amino acids. V lost 1 base to trimming and J lost 5 bases; unmatched junction nucleotides: 1. This clone was detected once.

The sequenced sample was peripheral blood. The clonotype was recovered from a human donor with acute or convalescent COVID-19. The donor label of this sample is uncertain. V and J are TRBV14 and TRBJ2-7, with 8 bases fitting TRBD1. The CDR3 nucleotides are TGTGCCAGCAGCCAAGCGGGACAGGACGAGCAGTACTTC. This translates into CASSQAGQDEQYF.